This T cell receptor beta chain was identified in a study of cytomegalovirus exposure and HLA in healthy donors. The CDR3 sequence is 16 residues long. Germline lookup yields CDR1 SNHLY and CDR2 FYNNEI. Trimming took off 3 bases at V and 1 base at J, with 14 bases between the two ends. Method: immunoSEQ multiplex PCR; TCRdb's copy keeps in-frame clones and lacks some. This repertoire shows roughly 130,000 clones, about four fifths found once; its top ten account for approximately 1.4%. V gene TRBV2 combines with J gene TRBJ2-3, with D perhaps TRBD2 (5 bases). This clonotype originated in a woman aged 25-40 years in good health and CMV-seronegative. Sequenced: PBMCs. CDR3 nucleotide sequence: TGTGCCAGCAGTGACGCCTCTGGAGCGGGCACAGATACGCAGTATTTT. Amino acid sequence: CASSDASGAGTDTQYF.